The clone carrying this TCR beta chain was seen at least ten times. The antigen is undetermined. These data belong to a study of CD8+ T cells in alopecia areata. Overall study: Once tofacitinib had been taken for 6 to 18 months, 6 months off drug followed.

cDNA prepared by RNA extraction and subsequent reverse transcription served as the template for sequencing. TCRdb's table, derived via immunoSEQ multiplex PCR, lists solely in-frame clones and lacks some. Found here are around 140,000 clones, around 58% of them singletons; the top ten hold about 6%. Whole-study results and caveats: Lesional scalp exceeded normal scalp in clonality, especially in alopecia totalis/universalis.

The J segment lost 7 bases and the V segment lost 4 bases, leaving 4 bases of the junction unmatched. The germline V gene encodes CDR1 SGHTA and CDR2 FQGNSA. There are 15 residues in the CDR3. Sample: CD4+ T cells sorted from blood, taken at week 0. The chain has TRBV7-2 and TRBJ2-1; TRBD2 aligns across 13 bases. The TCR originated in a human donor with alopecia areata. CDR3 protein: CASSYTSGGANEQFF. CDR3 nucleotides: TGTGCCAGCAGCTATACTAGCGGGGGGGCGAATGAGCAGTTCTTC.